Included here is one TCR beta chain sequence, with context. Its antigen remains unknown. This sample was taken from a study of cytomegalovirus exposure and HLA in healthy donors. Study-wide results and limits: Rare TCR sequences dominated, though some public TCRs recurred in many donors. Clonal expansion, a later analysis showed, was greater in HLA-associated TCR beta chains than in equally common others.

This CDR3 has 15 amino acids. Losses at the gene ends were 2 bases for V and 9 bases for J; bases not matched to a gene: 3. CDR1 and CDR2 from the germline V gene are MNHEY and SMNVEV (reference sequence). The PCR used 60 Vbeta and 13 Jbeta primers. TCRdb keeps only in-frame clones here, not all; method: immunoSEQ multiplex PCR. The table includes some 77,000 clones, around 79% detected once. The TCR was taken from a woman in her thirties or forties in good health and CMV-seropositive. The chain combines TRBV27 with TRBJ1-6; TRBD1 matches at 11 bases. Sequenced sample: PBMCs. CDR3 nucleotides: TGTGCCAGCAGTTTAGAGGGACAGGGGGTTTCACCCCTCCACTTT. This encodes CASSLEGQGVSPLHF.